The source of this T cell receptor beta chain is a study of T-cell reconstitution after alpha-beta-depleted transplantation in children. Regarding the study as a whole: By one year post-transplant, T-cell counts and diversity largely arose from T cells that were newly produced. Several patients had high TCRbeta diversity at day 60; it came from surviving recipient T cells and thymic progenitors. Alpha-beta T cells about two months after transplant reportedly derived from several hundred expanded graft clones.

This clonotype showed up many times. The antigen is undetermined. The library targeted TCRbeta and was prepared with unique molecular identifiers. TCRdb re-derived calls from the PCR reads in MiXCR, one entry per CDR3 protein. This table holds some 300,000 distinct CDR3 sequences, around 7.1% found once. V dropped 1 base and J dropped 6 bases, with 6 bases sitting between them. Germline values: CDR1 SGHRS, CDR2 YFSETQ. The CDR3 extends over 12 amino acids. The TCR originated in a female patient between 2 and 10 years old who had a stem cell transplant for Fanconi anemia, so the T cells may come from the graft donor. The chain uses TRBV5-1 and TRBJ2-3; D uncertain. The input for sequencing was peripheral blood, taken 360 days after TCRalphabeta/CD19-depleted stem cell transplant. The CDR3 nucleotides are TGCGCCAGCAGCTTGCTCGAGGATACGCAGTATTTT. Its protein is CASSLLEDTQYF.